This entry lists 9 T cell receptor beta chains sequenced from one sample in a study of cytotoxic CD8 clonotypes in ibrutinib-treated CLL (dated by TCRdb to 2020 to 2022). Library creation used the immunoSEQ multiplex PCR assay. TCRdb limited this immuneACCESS table to in-frame rearrangements with V and J called. A share of clones is missing; checked studies link under half to unresolved V genes, and the rest is unexplained. The sample yields some 350,000 clones; 67% were counted once. The leading ten clones occupy roughly 6% of the sample. The sequenced sample was PBMCs, obtained after 36 months of ibrutinib treatment. The origin of the receptors is a human donor with chronic lymphocytic leukemia.

The chain joins TRBV5-1 to TRBJ1-2, with D hard to call. Germline lookup yields CDR1 SGHRS and CDR2 YFSETQ. With 4 bases removed from V and 1 base from J, the gap between germline ends came to 23 bases. This CDR3 spans 18 amino acids. The CDR3 reads CASSLLPSPLQNNYGYTF. In DNA form, the CDR3 reads TGCGCCAGCAGCCTCCTACCATCTCCACTACAGAATAACTATGGCTACACCTTC.

The chain recombines TRBV6-5 with TRBJ2-7; D gene ambiguous. The length of the CDR3 is 15 residues. Trimming pared 2 bases from V and 2 bases from J, leaving 13 bases between. From germline, CDR1 is MNHEY and CDR2 SVGAGI. The chain's CDR3 is CASSYQSTQAYEQYF. CDR3 coding DNA: TGTGCCAGCAGTTACCAGTCGACACAAGCCTACGAGCAGTACTTC.

The rearrangement joins TRBV2 to TRBJ2-7; tentative D call: TRBD2 (5 bases). This CDR3 has 15 residues. The germline V and J ends were trimmed by 3 bases and 0 bases, with 12 bases remaining between them. Looked up from germline, CDR1 is SNHLY and CDR2 is FYNNEI. The CDR3 coding sequence is TGTGCCAGCAGTGAGGTTCGGGGTAGCTCCTACGAGCAGTACTTC. Protein product: CASSEVRGSSYEQYF.

The chain joins TRBV5-1 to TRBJ1-5; D call uncertain. Germline CDR1 is SGHRS and CDR2 is YFSETQ. The CDR3 loop spans 14 amino acids. With 5 bases removed from V and 1 base from J, the gap between germline ends came to 10 bases. The CDR3 reads CASSMDGSNQPQHF. As DNA, the CDR3 is TGCGCCAGCAGTATGGATGGGAGCAATCAGCCCCAGCATTTT.

This rearrangement joins TRBV29-1 to TRBJ2-1; D is unclear. Trimming stripped 5 bases from V and 4 bases from J, with 9 bases between. Germline CDR1 and CDR2: SQVTM and ANQGSEA. The CDR3 is 12 residues long. CDR3 sequence reads: CSVFSGYNEQFF. CDR3 nucleotides: TGCAGCGTTTTTTCTGGGTACAATGAGCAGTTCTTC.

This clone was recorded a few times. The chain carries TRBV21-1 and TRBJ2-7; TRBD2 is the table's D call, not checked against the DNA. TRBV21-1 is shown as a pseudogene. The CDR3 consists of 16 residues. Here the CDR3 reads CASSKVTSLRAYEQYF. CDR3 DNA sequence: TGTGCCAGCAGCAAAGTAACCTCCCTCCGAGCCTACGAGCAGTACTTC.

V gene TRBV9 combines with J gene TRBJ1-4; maybe TRBD1 (5 bases). The V and J ends lost 3 bases and 5 bases respectively, with 14 bases between them. The CDR3 totals 15 residues. Looked up from germline, CDR1 is SGDLS and CDR2 is YYNGEE. This CDR3 reads CASSATGRKNEKLFF. The DNA for the CDR3 is TGTGCCAGCAGCGCCACGGGACGGAAGAATGAAAAACTGTTTTTT.

This sequence joins TRBV13 and TRBJ2-2; 7 bases are a match to TRBD1. The germline V gene has CDR1 PRHDT and CDR2 FYEKMQ (reference sequence). V was clipped by 4 bases and J by 7 bases; unmatched bases: 9. The CDR3 has 15 amino acids. CDR3 sequence: CASSSRQGKGGELFF. As DNA, the CDR3 is TGTGCCAGCAGCTCCCGACAGGGTAAAGGCGGGGAGCTGTTTTTT.

This chain joins TRBV6-5 and TRBJ2-3; D not certain. The CDR3 is 13 amino acids. Germline-derived CDR1 and CDR2 are MNHEY and SVGAGI. Between the trimmed V and J ends, which lost 3 bases and 6 bases, there was a span of 10 bases. CDR3 DNA: TGTGCCAGCAGTTATAGTCTGGGGGATACGCAGTATTTT. This sequence encodes CASSYSLGDTQYF.